A single sample gave rise to the 19 T cell receptor beta chains below, sequenced in a study of blood T cell repertoires in COVID-19. Data came from immunoSEQ multiplex PCR; TCRdb stores just in-frame clones and leaves some out. The repertoire holds about 170,000 clones, with around nine tenths as singletons. The material sequenced was peripheral blood. The receptors originated from a young man with active or convalescent COVID-19.

The V and J genes are TRBV7-2 and TRBJ1-1; D is undetermined. The V gene lost 4 bases and the J gene lost 0 bases, with 15 bases spanning the gap. This CDR3 spans 16 amino acids. Germline V gene lookup returns CDR1 SGHTA and CDR2 FQGNSA. CDR3 protein: CASSYWRAVMNTEAFF. As DNA, the CDR3 is TGTGCCAGCAGCTACTGGAGGGCTGTAATGAACACTGAAGCTTTCTTT.

The V call is TRBV7-9, the J call TRBJ2-2; unclear D gene. Germline lookup yields CDR1 SEHNR and CDR2 FQNEAQ (reference sequence). V was clipped by 1 base and J by 7 bases, with 10 bases between them. This CDR3 is built from 14 residues. In DNA form, the CDR3 reads TGTGCCAGCAGCTTAGGACCCTCGGGCGGGGAGCTGTTTTTT. It is translated as CASSLGPSGGELFF.

The rearrangement joins TRBV6-5 to TRBJ1-5, with 10 positions matching TRBD1. V lost 4 bases and J lost 5; bases outside the gene matches: 2. Germline V gene sequence: CDR1 MNHEY, CDR2 SVGAGI. The CDR3 runs to 14 residues. In nucleotides, the CDR3 is TGTGCCAGCAGTTCCGGACAGGGGGATCAGCCCCAGCATTTT. Protein sequence: CASSSGQGDQPQHF.

CDR3 sequence reads: CASSLVTRGVEKLFF. CDR3 DNA: TGTGCCAGCAGCTTAGTAACCAGGGGGGTTGAAAAACTGTTTTTT. The chain has TRBV7-9 and TRBJ1-4; the match to TRBD1 covers 7 bases. Germline V lookup: CDR1 SEHNR, CDR2 FQNEAQ (reference sequence). The CDR3 is made up of 15 amino acids. V gave up 1 base and J gave up 7 bases; unmatched junction bases: 6. Using reference TRBV7-9 and TRBJ1-4 for the parts outside the CDR3, the full variable domain is DTGVSQNPRHKITKRGQNVTFRCDPISEHNRLYWYRQTLGQGPEFLTYFQNEAQLEKSRLLSDRFSAERPKGSFSTLEIQRTEQGDSAMYLCASSLVTRGVEKLFFGSGTQLSVL.

This rearrangement joins TRBV25-1 to TRBJ2-1; 8 nucleotides match TRBD1. The germline gives CDR1 MGHDK, CDR2 SYGVNS. V was clipped by 5 bases and J by 7 bases; unmatched bases: 10. The CDR3 runs 15 residues. The CDR3 DNA sequence: TGTGCCAGCAGTACCACCGGGACAGGTAGAAATGAGCAGTTCTTC. Translated: CASSTTGTGRNEQFF.

The chain has TRBV7-9 and TRBJ1-2; 9 bases align to TRBD1. The J segment lost 0 bases and the V segment lost 5 bases, leaving 4 bases of the junction unmatched. The germline gives CDR1 SEHNR, CDR2 FQNEAQ (reference sequence). CDR3 length: 15 residues. CDR3 sequence reads: CASSLRTGANYGYTF. The DNA of the CDR3 is TGTGCCAGCAGCCTTAGGACAGGGGCTAACTATGGCTACACCTTC. The full variable domain, with the rest looked up from reference TRBV7-9 and TRBJ1-2, is DTGVSQNPRHKITKRGQNVTFRCDPISEHNRLYWYRQTLGQGPEFLTYFQNEAQLEKSRLLSDRFSAERPKGSFSTLEIQRTEQGDSAMYLCASSLRTGANYGYTFGSGTRLTVV.

This clone was observed a single time. The genes are TRBV4-1 and TRBJ1-5, with unresolved D. From germline, CDR1 is MGHRA and CDR2 YSYEKL. V dropped 1 base and J dropped 4 bases, with 8 bases sitting between them. This CDR3 spans 14 amino acids. The CDR3 DNA reads as TGCGCCAGCAGCCAAGTGGCAGTAAATCAGCCCCAGCATTTT. It specifies CASSQVAVNQPQHF.

The J gene is TRBJ2-5, the V gene TRBV5-1, with 10 bases fitting TRBD2. J was trimmed by 4 bases and V by 4 bases; bases with no gene match: 10. CDR3 length equals 16 residues. Germline CDR1 SGHRS, CDR2 YFSETQ. In nucleotides, the CDR3 is TGCGCCAGCAGCGCAAGCGGGAGGGCCTTAGGAGAGACCCAGTACTTC. Amino acid sequence: CASSASGRALGETQYF.

This clone was recorded a few times. This chain joins TRBV27 and TRBJ1-6, with TRBD1 identical over 11 bases. Germline CDR1 is MNHEY and CDR2 is SMNVEV (reference sequence). This CDR3 contains 14 residues. J was trimmed by 9 bases and V by 5 bases; bases with no gene match: 3. The DNA for the CDR3 is TGTGCCAGCAGTACGGGACAGGGGGTTTCACCCCTCCACTTT. Its protein product is CASSTGQGVSPLHF.

The rearrangement links TRBV15 to TRBJ2-7; 9 bases map to TRBD2. From germline, CDR1 is LNHNV and CDR2 YYDKDF (reference sequence). This CDR3 spans 19 amino acids. The junction had 18 bases not matched to a gene; V was cut back by 6 bases and J by 0 bases. The CDR3 DNA follows: TGTGCCACCAGTCAGAATGAAGAGCGGGAGGCTGGTAGCTCCTACGAGCAGTACTTC. Protein sequence: CATSQNEEREAGSSYEQYF.

This clone appeared once. The chain combines TRBV7-9 with TRBJ2-7, with D tentatively TRBD2 (7 bases). V was shortened by 2 bases and J by 7 bases, with 15 bases between the two germline ends. This CDR3 spans 14 amino acids. CDR1 SEHNR and CDR2 FQNEAQ come from the germline V gene (reference sequence). The CDR3 DNA sequence: TGTGCCAGCAGCTTATTAGGGGGAGGGTTAGAGCAGTACTTC. Its protein is CASSLLGGGLEQYF.

CDR3 loop: CASSLGGQSSYEQYV. Here the CDR3 DNA reads TGTGCCAGCAGCTTAGGGGGACAAAGCTCCTACGAGCAGTACGTC. The chain joins TRBV7-9 to TRBJ2-7; D is perhaps TRBD1 (6 bases). Germline V CDR1 and CDR2: SEHNR, FQNEAQ (reference sequence). There are 15 residues in the CDR3. V was pared by 1 base and J by 0 bases, with 10 bases between.

The chain is built from TRBV12-3 or TRBV12-4 and TRBJ1-1; D is possibly TRBD1 (6 bases). The CDR3 loop spans 13 amino acids. V shed 3 bases and J shed 5 bases, with 10 bases lying between them. CDR3 loop: CASSFTQGTEAFF. In DNA form, the CDR3 reads TGTGCCAGCAGTTTCACACAGGGTACTGAAGCTTTCTTT.

The chain is built from TRBV19 and TRBJ2-1, with TRBD2 matching over 7 bases. This CDR3 has 17 amino acids. J gave up 5 bases and V 5 bases, and 15 bases lay outside the gene matches. The germline V gene encodes CDR1 LNHDA and CDR2 SQIVND (reference sequence). The CDR3 nucleotides read TGTGCCAGTAGTGGTGGACTTGTTAGTCGGGAGGACAATGAGCAGTTCTTC. Its translation: CASSGGLVSREDNEQFF.

The chain employs TRBV20-1 and TRBJ2-2; TRBD1 aligns across 12 bases. The trim removed 3 bases at V and 6 bases at J, leaving 5 bases unmatched. This CDR3 is built from 15 residues. Germline V gene data show CDR1 as DFQATT and CDR2 as SNEGSKA (reference sequence). The CDR3 here is CSASPGQGAPGELFF. The CDR3 coding sequence is TGCAGTGCTAGTCCGGGACAGGGGGCGCCCGGGGAGCTGTTTTTT.

The V and J genes are TRBV19 and TRBJ2-7, with D uncertain. Germline V CDR1 and CDR2: LNHDA, SQIVND (reference sequence). Between the trimmed V and J ends, which lost 7 bases and 1 base, there was a span of 11 bases. The CDR3 is 13 residues long. This chain's CDR3 is CASTDTYSYEQYF. The CDR3 nucleotides are TGTGCCAGTACCGACACCTATTCCTACGAGCAGTACTTC. Full variable domain (remainder filled in from reference TRBV19 and TRBJ2-7): DGGITQSPKYLFRKEGQNVTLSCEQNLNHDAMYWYRQDPGQGLRLIYYSQIVNDFQKGDIAEGYSVSREKKESFPLTVTSAQKNPTAFYLCASTDTYSYEQYFGPGTRLTVT.

The V and J genes are TRBV11-2 and TRBJ2-3; no firm D call. V shed 4 bases and J shed 3 bases, with 5 bases lying between them. Germline V gene data show CDR1 as SGHAT and CDR2 as FQNNGV. The CDR3 runs 12 residues. CDR3 sequence reads: CASSSSTDTQYF. The CDR3 DNA sequence: TGTGCCAGCAGCTCCTCGACAGATACGCAGTATTTT.

The chain has TRBV18 and TRBJ1-3; no clear D gene. Per the germline V gene, CDR1 is KGHSH and CDR2 is LQKENI. V dropped 8 bases and J dropped 1 base, with 18 bases sitting between them. The CDR3 is made up of 16 amino acids. CDR3 DNA sequence: TGTGCCAGCCCCCCTAGTTTCTCAGCGTCTGGAAACACCATATATTTT. Translating gives CASPPSFSASGNTIYF.

The rearrangement links TRBV19 to TRBJ1-6; D may be TRBD1 (6 bases). Germline values: CDR1 LNHDA, CDR2 SQIVND (reference sequence). V was cut by 3 bases and J by 8 bases, with 11 bases left in between. The length of the CDR3 is 14 residues. The CDR3 DNA follows: TGTGCCAGTAGTATGGCGGGGGCGCATTCACCCCTCCACTTT. This encodes CASSMAGAHSPLHF.